Described below is a single TCR beta chain sequence and its context. Its specificity is not known. This sample is part of a study of T cells in Graves' hyperthyroidism and ophthalmopathy. Study conclusions and caveats: Blood also showed most of the thyroid clonotypes that were expanded above 0.001.

Germline loops: CDR1 SGHTA, CDR2 FQGNSA. This CDR3 region has 14 residues. V lost 5 bases and J 5 bases, leaving 13 bases between the germline ends. Template material for amplifying TCR beta CDR3 regions consisted of RNA transcripts. HTBI primers drove first-round RT-PCR of the TCR CDR3. TCRdb fed the multiplex PCR reads into MiXCR, producing one record per CDR3 protein. This sample has a few hundred thousand distinct CDR3 sequences; around 13% occur once, and the top ten carry 20%. Sample: blood. The TCR originated in a woman in her thirties with Graves' ophthalmopathy. The genes are TRBV7-2 and TRBJ1-3; D remains unclear. CDR3 coding DNA: TGTGCCAGCAGCGGGTTCACTTCAAGAAACACCATATATTTT. Protein: CASSGFTSRNTIYF.